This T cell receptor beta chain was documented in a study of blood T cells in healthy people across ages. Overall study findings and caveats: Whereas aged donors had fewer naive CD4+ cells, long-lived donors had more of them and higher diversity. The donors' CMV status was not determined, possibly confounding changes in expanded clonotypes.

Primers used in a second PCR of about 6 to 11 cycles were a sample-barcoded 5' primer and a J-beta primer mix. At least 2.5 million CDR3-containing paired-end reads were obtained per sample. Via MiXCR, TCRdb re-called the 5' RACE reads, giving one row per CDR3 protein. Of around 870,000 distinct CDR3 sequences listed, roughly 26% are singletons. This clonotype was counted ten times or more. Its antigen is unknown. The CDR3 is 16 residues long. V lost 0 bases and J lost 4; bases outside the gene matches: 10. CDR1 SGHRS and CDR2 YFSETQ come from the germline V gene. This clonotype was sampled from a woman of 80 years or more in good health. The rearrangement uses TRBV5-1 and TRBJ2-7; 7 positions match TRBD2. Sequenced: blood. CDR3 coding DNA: TGCGCCAGCAGCTTGGAGCATGGTGGCGGGGGTTACGAGCAGTACTTC. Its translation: CASSLEHGGGGYEQYF.